The 18 T cell receptor beta chains below all came from one sample that was sequenced in a study of OX40 agonist ivuxolimab in advanced cancers. The library was built by means of the immunoSEQ multiplex PCR assay. TCRdb carries this immuneACCESS record with in-frame sequences only. Its versions omit some clonotypes, under half of them owing to an unresolved V gene in the studies checked, with the rest unexplained. In this sample the table shows approximately 77,000 clones, 85% to 90% of which occur a single time. 2% to 2.5% of the sample is taken by the ten largest. The specimen was CD4+ or CD8+ T cells sorted from blood, collected in a trial of the OX40 agonist ivuxolimab. The source is an adult with an advanced solid tumor such as melanoma, head and neck, liver or kidney cancer.

The chain combines TRBV7-9 with TRBJ1-1; D might be TRBD1 (5 bases). Germline V gene sequence: CDR1 SEHNR, CDR2 FQNEAQ (reference sequence). The CDR3 length is 14 residues. V gave up 0 bases and J gave up 1 base, with 6 bases separating them. DNA of the CDR3: TGTGCCAGCAGCTTAGCAGGGGCGAACACTGAAGCTTTCTTT. It specifies CASSLAGANTEAFF. Full variable domain (remainder filled in from reference TRBV7-9 and TRBJ1-1): DTGVSQNPRHKITKRGQNVTFRCDPISEHNRLYWYRQTLGQGPEFLTYFQNEAQLEKSRLLSDRFSAERPKGSFSTLEIQRTEQGDSAMYLCASSLAGANTEAFFGQGTRLTVV.

The chain joins TRBV30 to TRBJ1-3, with D maybe TRBD1 (5 bases). V was shortened by 0 bases and J by 3 bases, with 9 bases between the two germline ends. The germline CDR1 and CDR2 sequences are GTSNPN and SVGIG (reference sequence). The CDR3 sequence is 14 residues long. DNA of the CDR3: TGTGCCTGGAGTGTAGGGGAGTTTGGAAACACCATATATTTT. Its translation: CAWSVGEFGNTIYF.

The chain combines TRBV4-1 with TRBJ2-7, with D hard to call. Germline V gives CDR1 MGHRA, CDR2 YSYEKL. This CDR3 is 16 amino acids long. V lost 0 bases and J 6 bases, leaving 18 bases between the germline ends. Here the CDR3 DNA reads TGCGCCAGCAGCCAAGATTTGGGAAGGAGAGTAGGCGAGCAGTACTTC. The encoded protein is CASSQDLGRRVGEQYF.

The rearrangement joins TRBV5-4 to TRBJ2-1; the D is unclear. Germline CDR1 is SGHNT and CDR2 is YYREEE (reference sequence). This CDR3 has 15 amino acids. V dropped 10 bases and J dropped 0 bases, with 17 bases sitting between them. The CDR3 reads CAFPKGDPSYNEQFF. CDR3 nucleotides: TGTGCCTTTCCGAAGGGCGATCCCTCCTACAATGAGCAGTTCTTC.

This clone was found a few times. V is TRBV6-1 and J is TRBJ1-2, with 7 bases fitting TRBD1. The CDR3 runs 12 residues. The junction had 3 bases not matched to a gene; V was cut back by 3 bases and J by 8 bases. Looked up from germline, CDR1 is MNHNS and CDR2 is SASEGT. The CDR3 protein is CASSESGGGYTF. The CDR3 DNA is TGTGCCAGCAGTGAGTCAGGGGGAGGCTACACCTTC.

V is TRBV10-1 and J is TRBJ2-1, with 8 bases matching TRBD2. There are 16 residues in the CDR3. V shed 2 bases and J 9 bases; nucleotides not matched to a gene: 12. Germline loops: CDR1 WNHNN, CDR2 SYGVQD (reference sequence). The CDR3 loop reads CASSEGVAGGESEQFF. CDR3 coding DNA: TGCGCCAGCAGTGAGGGGGTTGCGGGAGGAGAAAGTGAGCAGTTCTTC.

The table lists this clone with a count of one. The gene calls are TRBV7-9 and TRBJ1-5, with D possibly matching TRBD1 (5 bases). This CDR3 spans 18 amino acids. CDR1 is SEHNR and CDR2 is FQNEAQ in the germline V gene (reference sequence). Trimming left V 1 base short and J 0 bases short, with 16 bases between. The CDR3 here is CASSLEGLGVSSNQPQHF. CDR3 bases: TGTGCCAGCAGCTTAGAGGGACTCGGTGTAAGTAGCAATCAGCCCCAGCATTTT.

Concerning this clone: The same CDR3 is also encoded by other DNA sequences in this sample. J is TRBJ1-5 and V is TRBV18; 8 nucleotides line up with TRBD1. With V trimmed by 3 bases and J by 5 bases, 3 bases remained unmatched. The CDR3 has 14 amino acids. Germline values: CDR1 KGHSH, CDR2 LQKENI. CDR3 bases: TGTGCCAGCTCACCGGGGACAGGTGATCAGCCCCAGCATTTT. It specifies CASSPGTGDQPQHF.

The genes are TRBV7-9 and TRBJ2-2, with 10 bases identical to TRBD2. The CDR3 extends over 15 amino acids. The V segment lost 3 bases and the J segment 5 bases; nucleotides outside the gene matches: 3. Germline CDR1 is SEHNR and CDR2 is FQNEAQ (reference sequence). The CDR3 is CASSLASGGTGELFF. CDR3 nucleotides: TGTGCCAGCAGCTTGGCTAGCGGGGGTACCGGGGAGCTGTTTTTT. Full variable domain (remainder filled in from reference TRBV7-9 and TRBJ2-2): DTGVSQNPRHKITKRGQNVTFRCDPISEHNRLYWYRQTLGQGPEFLTYFQNEAQLEKSRLLSDRFSAERPKGSFSTLEIQRTEQGDSAMYLCASSLASGGTGELFFGEGSRLTVL.

The chain is built from TRBV30 and TRBJ2-2, with 9 bases fitting TRBD1. CDR3 length: 15 amino acids. The germline CDR1 and CDR2 sequences are GTSNPN and SVGIG (reference sequence). Unmatched junction bases numbered 8, after V lost 2 bases and J lost 7 bases. CDR3: CAWSLRDRDVGELFF. As DNA, the CDR3 is TGTGCCTGGAGTCTGAGGGACAGGGACGTCGGGGAGCTGTTTTTT.

The chain uses TRBV15 and TRBJ1-5; TRBD1 matches at 9 bases. Germline V gene lookup returns CDR1 LNHNV and CDR2 YYDKDF (reference sequence). V was clipped by 3 bases and J by 0 bases; unmatched bases: 6. This CDR3 is 17 amino acids long. The DNA for the CDR3 is TGTGCCACCAGCAGGGGGACAGGGAAAAATAGCAATCAGCCCCAGCATTTT. As protein: CATSRGTGKNSNQPQHF.

This chain connects TRBV7-8 to TRBJ1-6; 7 bases align to TRBD1. This CDR3 is built from 15 residues. Germline lookup yields CDR1 SGHVS and CDR2 FQNEAQ. Unmatched junction bases numbered 12, after V lost 8 bases and J lost 8 bases. CDR3 sequence (DNA): TGTGCCAGCGGCGGAACGGGACAGACATATTCACCCCTCCACTTT. Translating it yields CASGGTGQTYSPLHF.

The CDR3 sequence is CASSYQGWGNQPQHF. DNA for the CDR3: TGTGCCAGCAGCTATCAGGGTTGGGGCAATCAGCCCCAGCATTTT. This chain connects TRBV11-2 to TRBJ1-5, with D possibly being TRBD1 (5 bases). The V gene lost 4 bases and the J gene lost 2 bases, with 12 bases spanning the gap. Germline lookup yields CDR1 SGHAT and CDR2 FQNNGV. The CDR3 is made up of 15 amino acids. Based on the CDR3 plus reference TRBV11-2 and TRBJ1-5, the full variable domain is EAGVAQSPRYKIIEKRQSVAFWCNPISGHATLYWYQQILGQGPKLLIQFQNNGVVDDSQLPKDRFSAERLKGVDSTLKIQPAKLEDSAVYLCASSYQGWGNQPQHFGDGTRLSIL.

The chain links TRBV25-1 to TRBJ2-1, with D perhaps being TRBD1 or TRBD2 (6 bases each). CDR1 is MGHDK and CDR2 is SYGVNS in the germline V gene. V lost 6 bases and J 9 bases, leaving 9 bases between the germline ends. This CDR3 comprises 11 residues. Written as DNA, the CDR3 is TGTGCCAGCAGCGGGGGCGGTGAGCAGTTCTTC. Its translation: CASSGGGEQFF. Full variable domain (outside the CDR3, taken from reference TRBV25-1 and TRBJ2-1): EADIYQTPRYLVIGTGKKITLECSQTMGHDKMYWYQQDPGMELHLIHYSYGVNSTEKGDLSSESTVSRIRTEHFPLTLESARPSHTSQYLCASSGGGEQFFGPGTRLTVL.

The CDR3 spells CASSESRTGQQETQYF. As DNA, the CDR3 is TGTGCCAGCAGTGAATCGAGGACAGGGCAACAAGAGACCCAGTACTTC. The chain combines TRBV25-1 with TRBJ2-5, with TRBD1 matching over 8 bases. The germline V gene has CDR1 MGHDK and CDR2 SYGVNS. Losses at the gene ends were 1 base for V and 2 bases for J; bases not matched to a gene: 6. The CDR3 length is 16 residues.

The rearrangement uses TRBV5-1 and TRBJ2-5; the match to TRBD2 covers 8 bases. The CDR3 covers 13 residues. The V and J ends lost 7 bases and 6 bases, in that order; junction bases with no gene match: 8. Germline assignment: CDR1 SGHRS and CDR2 YFSETQ. The CDR3 DNA is TGCGCCAGCGCCCAGGGCGGGGGGCAGACCCAGTACTTC. Protein sequence: CASAQGGGQTQYF. The variable domain in full, with the rest retrieved from reference TRBV5-1 and TRBJ2-5, is KAGVTQTPRYLIKTRGQQVTLSCSPISGHRSVSWYQQTPGQGLQFLFEYFSETQRNKGNFPGRFSGRQFSNSRSEMNVSTLELGDSALYLCASAQGGGQTQYFGPGTRLLVL.

The J gene is TRBJ2-1, the V gene TRBV11-1; TRBD2 agrees at 12 bases. The CDR3 sequence is 16 residues long. J lost 3 bases, V lost 4 bases, and 4 bases had no gene match. CDR1 is SGHAT, CDR2 FQDESV, per germline (reference sequence). CDR3 DNA: TGTGCCAGCAGCTCCGGACTAGCGGGGCACTACAATGAGCAGTTCTTC. It codes for CASSSGLAGHYNEQFF.

This clone occurred once. The rearrangement joins TRBV9 to TRBJ2-7; 9 nucleotides line up with TRBD2. The CDR3 has 16 residues. Trimming took 4 bases from V and 0 from J; bases not matched to a gene: 8. Germline V gene lookup returns CDR1 SGDLS and CDR2 YYNGEE. CDR3: CASSSDSGRHSYEQYF. DNA of the CDR3: TGTGCCAGCAGCTCCGACAGCGGGAGGCACTCCTACGAGCAGTACTTC.